A single sample gave rise to the 5 T cell receptor beta chains below, sequenced in a study of shared clonotypes between healthy human individuals. Naive CD8 cells comprised CD45RO-negative, CCR7-positively selected cells, excluding terminally differentiated effector memory CD45RA+ cells. TCRdb keeps only in-frame clones here, not all; method: immunoSEQ multiplex PCR. Among over 2 million clones listed, about 95% were seen once. The source material was naive CD8+ T cells sorted from blood. Receptors were obtained from a man aged 18 to 29 in good health.

As for this clone: Relative to the germline gene, one junction end is altered; a read error may explain this. The same CDR3 can be traced to other DNA sequences in this sample. The chain couples TRBV6-6 to TRBJ2-2, with TRBD1 matching over 7 bases. The CDR3 length is 15 residues. Germline V CDR1 and CDR2: MNHNY, SVGAGI (reference sequence). CDR3 in amino acids: CASSYRGLQTGELFF. The CDR3 DNA sequence: TGTGCCAGCAGTTACAGGGGGCTCCAGACCGGGGAGCTGTTTTTC.

Concerning this clone itself: This specimen includes other DNA sequences encoding the same CDR3. The V call is TRBV10-3, the J call TRBJ1-1; tentatively, D is TRBD1 (6 bases). CDR3 length equals 15 residues. Trimming left V 2 bases short and J 0 bases short, with 10 bases between. Germline CDR1 reads ENHRY; CDR2 reads SYGVKD. The CDR3 DNA is TGTGCCATCAGTGAGCCGGGGACACTGAACACTGAAGCTTTCTTT. Translating gives CAISEPGTLNTEAFF.

J is TRBJ2-3 and V is TRBV10-3; perhaps TRBD2 as D (5 bases). Trimming left V 0 bases short and J 1 base short, with 14 bases between. This CDR3 has 17 amino acids. The germline V gene encodes CDR1 ENHRY and CDR2 SYGVKD. The chain's CDR3 is CAISESAGGVGTDTQYF. The DNA of the CDR3 is TGTGCCATCAGTGAGTCGGCGGGTGGGGTGGGCACAGATACGCAGTATTTT.

This chain joins TRBV11-2 and TRBJ2-3, with D possibly matching TRBD2 (5 bases). Germline-derived CDR1 and CDR2 are SGHAT and FQNNGV. V lost 1 base to trimming and J lost 2 bases, with 10 bases between them. The CDR3 contains 15 residues. The CDR3 loop is CASSLGRAFTDTQYF. The CDR3 coding sequence is TGTGCCAGCAGCTTAGGGCGGGCGTTCACAGATACGCAGTATTTT.

This clone was observed once. The gene calls are TRBV5-8 and TRBJ2-1; D remains unclear. Per the germline V gene, CDR1 is SGHTS and CDR2 is YDEGEE. This CDR3 contains 15 residues. V was cut by 1 base and J by 7 bases, with 15 bases left in between. Here the CDR3 reads CASSLMLGPRNEQFF. The CDR3 DNA follows: TGTGCCAGCAGCTTGATGCTCGGACCGAGAAATGAGCAGTTCTTC.